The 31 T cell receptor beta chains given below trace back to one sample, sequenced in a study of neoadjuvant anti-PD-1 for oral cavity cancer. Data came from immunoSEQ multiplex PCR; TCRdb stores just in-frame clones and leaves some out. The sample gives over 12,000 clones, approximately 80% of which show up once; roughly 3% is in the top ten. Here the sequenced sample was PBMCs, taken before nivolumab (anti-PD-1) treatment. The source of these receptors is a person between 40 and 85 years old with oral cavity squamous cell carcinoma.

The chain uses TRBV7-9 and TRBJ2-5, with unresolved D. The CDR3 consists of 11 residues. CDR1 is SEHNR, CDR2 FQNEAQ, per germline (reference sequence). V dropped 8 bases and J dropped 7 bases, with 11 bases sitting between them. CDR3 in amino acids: CASAYKGTQYF. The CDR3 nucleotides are TGTGCCAGCGCGTATAAAGGGACCCAGTACTTC.

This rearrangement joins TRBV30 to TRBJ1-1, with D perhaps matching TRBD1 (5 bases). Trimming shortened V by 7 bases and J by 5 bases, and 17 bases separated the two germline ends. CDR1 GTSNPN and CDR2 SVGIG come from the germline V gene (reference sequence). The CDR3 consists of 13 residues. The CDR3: CASPPLRGTEAFF. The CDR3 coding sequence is TGTGCCTCGCCTCCGTTGAGGGGTACTGAAGCTTTCTTT.

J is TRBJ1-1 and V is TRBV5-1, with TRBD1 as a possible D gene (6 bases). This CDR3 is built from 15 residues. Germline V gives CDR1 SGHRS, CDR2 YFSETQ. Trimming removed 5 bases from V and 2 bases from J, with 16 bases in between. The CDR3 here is CASSPVLTGNTEAFF. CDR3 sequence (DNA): TGCGCCAGCAGTCCCGTCCTGACAGGTAACACTGAAGCTTTCTTT. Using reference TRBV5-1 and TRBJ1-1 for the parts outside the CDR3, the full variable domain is KAGVTQTPRYLIKTRGQQVTLSCSPISGHRSVSWYQQTPGQGLQFLFEYFSETQRNKGNFPGRFSGRQFSNSRSEMNVSTLELGDSALYLCASSPVLTGNTEAFFGQGTRLTVV.

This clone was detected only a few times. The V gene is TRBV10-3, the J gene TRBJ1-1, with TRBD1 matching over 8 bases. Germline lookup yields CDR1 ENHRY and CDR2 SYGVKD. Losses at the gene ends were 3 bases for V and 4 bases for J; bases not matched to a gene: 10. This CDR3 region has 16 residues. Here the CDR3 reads CAISDPGTGGITEAFF. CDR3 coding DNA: TGTGCCATCAGTGACCCCGGGACAGGAGGCATCACTGAAGCTTTCTTT.

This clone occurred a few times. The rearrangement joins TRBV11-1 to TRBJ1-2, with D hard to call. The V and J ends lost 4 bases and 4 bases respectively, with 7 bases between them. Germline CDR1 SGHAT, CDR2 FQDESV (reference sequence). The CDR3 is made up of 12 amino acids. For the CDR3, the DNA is TGTGCCAGCAGCTCAATGGGCTATGGCTACACCTTC. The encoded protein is CASSSMGYGYTF.

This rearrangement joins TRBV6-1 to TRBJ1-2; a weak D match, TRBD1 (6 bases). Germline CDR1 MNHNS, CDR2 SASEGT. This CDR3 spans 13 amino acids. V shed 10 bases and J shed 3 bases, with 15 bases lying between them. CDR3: CAKKRDTDYGYTF. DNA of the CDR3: TGTGCCAAAAAAAGGGACACCGACTATGGCTACACCTTC.

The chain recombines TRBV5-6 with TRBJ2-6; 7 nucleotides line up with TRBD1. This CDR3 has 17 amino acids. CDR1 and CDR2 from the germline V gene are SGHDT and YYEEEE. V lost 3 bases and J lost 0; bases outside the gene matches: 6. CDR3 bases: TGTGCCAGCAGCTCGGGACAGAGGGTCTCTGGGGCCAACGTCCTGACTTTC. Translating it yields CASSSGQRVSGANVLTF.

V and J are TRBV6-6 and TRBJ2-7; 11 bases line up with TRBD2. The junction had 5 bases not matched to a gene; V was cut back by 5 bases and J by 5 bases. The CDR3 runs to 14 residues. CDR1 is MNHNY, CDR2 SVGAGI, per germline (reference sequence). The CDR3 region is CASSKISGRDEQYF. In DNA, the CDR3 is TGTGCCAGCAGTAAGATTAGCGGGAGGGACGAGCAGTACTTC.

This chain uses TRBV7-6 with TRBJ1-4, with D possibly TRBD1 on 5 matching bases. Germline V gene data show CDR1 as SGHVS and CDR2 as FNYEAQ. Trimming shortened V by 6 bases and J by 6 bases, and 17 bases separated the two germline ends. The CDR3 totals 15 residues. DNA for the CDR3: TGTGCCAGCAGGGCCTCAACCGGGGGGGATGAAAAACTGTTTTTT. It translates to CASRASTGGDEKLFF. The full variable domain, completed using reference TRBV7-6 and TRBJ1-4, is GAGVSQSPRYKVTKRGQDVALRCDPISGHVSLYWYRQALGQGPEFLTYFNYEAQQDKSGLPNDRFSAERPEGSISTLTIQRTEQRDSAMYRCASRASTGGDEKLFFGSGTQLSVL.

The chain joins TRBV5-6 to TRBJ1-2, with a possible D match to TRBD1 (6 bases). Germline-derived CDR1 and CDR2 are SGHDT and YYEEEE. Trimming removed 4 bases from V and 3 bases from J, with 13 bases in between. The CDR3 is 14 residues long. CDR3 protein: CASSQGSADYGYTF. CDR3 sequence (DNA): TGTGCCAGCAGCCAGGGGAGCGCTGACTATGGCTACACCTTC.

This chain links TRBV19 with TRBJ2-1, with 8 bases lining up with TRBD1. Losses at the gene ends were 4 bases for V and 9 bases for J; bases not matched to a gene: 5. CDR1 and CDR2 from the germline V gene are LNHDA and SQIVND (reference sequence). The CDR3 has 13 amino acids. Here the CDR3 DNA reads TGTGCCAGTAGTACCTTACAGGGGGGTGAGCAGTTCTTC. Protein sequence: CASSTLQGGEQFF.

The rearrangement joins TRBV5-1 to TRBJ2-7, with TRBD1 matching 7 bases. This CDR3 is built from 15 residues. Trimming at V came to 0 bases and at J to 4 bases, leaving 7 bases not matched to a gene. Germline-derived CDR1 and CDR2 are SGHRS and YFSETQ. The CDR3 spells CASSLEGGGWYEQYF. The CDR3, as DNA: TGCGCCAGCAGCTTGGAAGGGGGCGGATGGTACGAGCAGTACTTC.

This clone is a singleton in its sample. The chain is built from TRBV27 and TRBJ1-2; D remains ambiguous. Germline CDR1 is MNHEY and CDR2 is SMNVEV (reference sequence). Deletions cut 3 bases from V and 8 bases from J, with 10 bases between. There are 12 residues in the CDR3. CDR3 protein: CASSFSGEGYTF. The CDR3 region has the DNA TGTGCCAGCAGTTTTTCCGGAGAAGGCTACACCTTC.

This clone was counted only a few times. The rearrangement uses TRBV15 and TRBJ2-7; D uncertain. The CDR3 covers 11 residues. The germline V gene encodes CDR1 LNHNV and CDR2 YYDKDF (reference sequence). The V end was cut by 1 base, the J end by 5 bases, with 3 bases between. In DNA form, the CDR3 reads TGTGCCACCAGCAGAGGGCACGAGCAGTACTTC. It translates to CATSRGHEQYF.

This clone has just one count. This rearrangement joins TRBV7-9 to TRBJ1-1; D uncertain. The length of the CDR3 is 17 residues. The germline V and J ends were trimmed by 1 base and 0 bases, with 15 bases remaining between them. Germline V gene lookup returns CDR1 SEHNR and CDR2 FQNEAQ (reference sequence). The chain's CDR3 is CASSLGTTAVMNTEAFF. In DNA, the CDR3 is TGTGCCAGCAGCTTAGGTACCACAGCAGTCATGAACACTGAAGCTTTCTTT.

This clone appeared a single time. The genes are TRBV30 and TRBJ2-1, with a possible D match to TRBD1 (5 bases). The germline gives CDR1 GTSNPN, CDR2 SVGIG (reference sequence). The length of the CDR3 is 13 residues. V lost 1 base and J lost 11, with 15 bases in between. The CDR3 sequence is CAWSAIRAGKQFF. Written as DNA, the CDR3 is TGTGCCTGGAGTGCGATCAGGGCAGGAAAGCAGTTCTTC.

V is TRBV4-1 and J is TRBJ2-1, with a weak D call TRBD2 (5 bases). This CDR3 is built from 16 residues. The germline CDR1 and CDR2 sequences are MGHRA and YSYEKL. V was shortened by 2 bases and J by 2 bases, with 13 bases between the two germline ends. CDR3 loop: CASSQPTRVAYNEQFF. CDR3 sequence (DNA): TGCGCCAGCAGCCAACCTACTAGGGTTGCCTACAATGAGCAGTTCTTC.

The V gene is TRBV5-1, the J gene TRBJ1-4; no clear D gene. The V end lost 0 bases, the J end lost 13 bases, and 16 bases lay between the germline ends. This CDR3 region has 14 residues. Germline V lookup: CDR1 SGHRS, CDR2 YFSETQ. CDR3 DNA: TGCGCCAGCAGCTTGGGGGCCAATCGAGAGATACTGTTTTTT. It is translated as CASSLGANREILFF.

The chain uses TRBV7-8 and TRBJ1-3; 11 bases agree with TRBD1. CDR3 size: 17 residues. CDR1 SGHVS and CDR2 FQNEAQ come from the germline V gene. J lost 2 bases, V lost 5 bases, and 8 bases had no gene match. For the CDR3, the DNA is TGTGCCAGCAGCCCCCGGACAGGGGGCTTCCCTGGAAACACCATATATTTT. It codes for CASSPRTGGFPGNTIYF.

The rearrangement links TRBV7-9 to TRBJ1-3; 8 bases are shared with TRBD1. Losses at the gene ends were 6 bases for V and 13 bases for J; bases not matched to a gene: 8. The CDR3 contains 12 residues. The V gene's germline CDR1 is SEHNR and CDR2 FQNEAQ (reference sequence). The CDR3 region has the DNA TGTGCCAGCAGTCCGGACAGGGATCTAATATATTTT. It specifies CASSPDRDLIYF.

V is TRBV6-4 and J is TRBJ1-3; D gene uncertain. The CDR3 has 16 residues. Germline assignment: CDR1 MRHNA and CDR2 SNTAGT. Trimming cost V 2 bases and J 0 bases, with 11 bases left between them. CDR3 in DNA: TGTGCCAGCAGTGACATTGCGGCGAGCTCTGGAAACACCATATATTTT. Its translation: CASSDIAASSGNTIYF.

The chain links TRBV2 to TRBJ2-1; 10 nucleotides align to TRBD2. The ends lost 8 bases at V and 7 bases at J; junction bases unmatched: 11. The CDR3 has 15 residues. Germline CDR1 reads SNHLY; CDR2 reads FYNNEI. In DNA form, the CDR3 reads TGTGCCAGCCTCGCTGGGACTAGCGTTGGGAATGAGCAGTTCTTC. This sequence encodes CASLAGTSVGNEQFF.

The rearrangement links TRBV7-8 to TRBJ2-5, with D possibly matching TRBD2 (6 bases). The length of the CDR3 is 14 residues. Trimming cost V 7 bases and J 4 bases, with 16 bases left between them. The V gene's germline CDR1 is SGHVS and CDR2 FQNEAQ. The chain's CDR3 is CASTSIRGGETQYF. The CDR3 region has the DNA TGTGCCAGCACCTCGATAAGGGGAGGAGAGACCCAGTACTTC.

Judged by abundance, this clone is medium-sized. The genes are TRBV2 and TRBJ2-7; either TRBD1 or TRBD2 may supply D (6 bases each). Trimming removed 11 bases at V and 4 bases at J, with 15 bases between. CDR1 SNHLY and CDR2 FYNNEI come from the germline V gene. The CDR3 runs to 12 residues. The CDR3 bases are TGTGCCGCAGGGGCGCGGGGATACGAGCAGTACTTC. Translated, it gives CAAGARGYEQYF. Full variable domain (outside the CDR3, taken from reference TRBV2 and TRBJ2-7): EPEVTQTPSHQVTQMGQEVILRCVPISNHLYFYWYRQILGQKVEFLVSFYNNEISEKSEIFDDQFSVERPDGSNFTLKIRSTKLEDSAMYFCAAGARGYEQYFGPGTRLTVT.

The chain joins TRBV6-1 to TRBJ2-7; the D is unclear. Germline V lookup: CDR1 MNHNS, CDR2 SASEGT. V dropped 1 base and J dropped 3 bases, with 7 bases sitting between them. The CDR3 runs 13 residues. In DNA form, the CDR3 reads TGTGCCAGCAGTGAAGTCAACAACTACGAGCAGTACTTC. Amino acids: CASSEVNNYEQYF.

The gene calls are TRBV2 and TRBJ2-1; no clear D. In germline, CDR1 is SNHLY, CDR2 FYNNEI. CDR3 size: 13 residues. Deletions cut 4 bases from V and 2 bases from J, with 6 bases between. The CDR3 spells CASSGETYNEQFF. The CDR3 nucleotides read TGTGCCAGCAGTGGGGAAACCTACAATGAGCAGTTCTTC.

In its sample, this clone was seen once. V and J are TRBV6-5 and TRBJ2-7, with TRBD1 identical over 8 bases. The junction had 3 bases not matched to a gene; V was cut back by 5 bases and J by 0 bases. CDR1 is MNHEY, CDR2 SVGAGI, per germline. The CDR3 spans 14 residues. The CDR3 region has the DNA TGTGCCAGCAGTCGGGACAGGAGCTCCTACGAGCAGTACTTC. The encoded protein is CASSRDRSSYEQYF.

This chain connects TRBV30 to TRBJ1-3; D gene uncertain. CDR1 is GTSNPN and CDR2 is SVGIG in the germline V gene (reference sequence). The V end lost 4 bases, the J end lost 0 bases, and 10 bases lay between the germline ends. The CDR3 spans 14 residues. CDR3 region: CAWMAGNSGNTIYF. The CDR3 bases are TGTGCCTGGATGGCAGGAAACTCTGGAAACACCATATATTTT. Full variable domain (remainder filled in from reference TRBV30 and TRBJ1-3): SQTIHQWPATLVQPVGSPLSLECTVEGTSNPNLYWYRQAAGRGLQLLFYSVGIGQISSEVPQNLSASRPQDRQFILSSKKLLLSDSGFYLCAWMAGNSGNTIYFGEGSWLTVV.

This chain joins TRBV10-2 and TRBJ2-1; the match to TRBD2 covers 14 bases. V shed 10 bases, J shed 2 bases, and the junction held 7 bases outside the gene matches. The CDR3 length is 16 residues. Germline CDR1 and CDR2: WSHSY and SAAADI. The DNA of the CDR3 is TGCGCCACCGAGGGACTAGCGGGAGACGCCTACAATGAGCAGTTCTTC. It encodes CATEGLAGDAYNEQFF.

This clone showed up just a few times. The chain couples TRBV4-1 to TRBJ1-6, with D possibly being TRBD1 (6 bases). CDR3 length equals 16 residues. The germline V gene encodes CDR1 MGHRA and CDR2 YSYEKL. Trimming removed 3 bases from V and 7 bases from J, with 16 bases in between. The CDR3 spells CASSQGGGLLNSPLHF. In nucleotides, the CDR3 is TGCGCCAGCAGCCAGGGAGGGGGGCTACTAAATTCACCCCTCCACTTT.

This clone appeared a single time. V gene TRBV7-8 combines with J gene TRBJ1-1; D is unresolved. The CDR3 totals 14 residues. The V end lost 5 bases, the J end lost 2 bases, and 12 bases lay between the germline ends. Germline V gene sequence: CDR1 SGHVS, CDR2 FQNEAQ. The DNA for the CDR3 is TGTGCCAGCAGCCTAGGGTTAGGTAACACTGAAGCTTTCTTT. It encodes CASSLGLGNTEAFF. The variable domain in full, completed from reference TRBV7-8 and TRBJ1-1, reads GAGVSQSPRYKVAKRGQDVALRCDPISGHVSLFWYQQALGQGPEFLTYFQNEAQLDKSGLPSDRFFAERPEGSVSTLKIQRTQQEDSAVYLCASSLGLGNTEAFFGQGTRLTVV.